The clone carrying this TCR beta chain was found a few times. These data are taken from a study of T-cell reconstitution after alpha-beta-depleted transplantation in children. This sample's TCRbeta library carried unique molecular identifier barcodes. TCRdb redid the calling of the PCR reads with MiXCR, one entry per CDR3 protein. Of about 610,000 distinct CDR3 sequences in the sample, about 11% are singletons; the top ten hold less than 4.5%. This CDR3 has 15 residues. V was clipped by 0 bases and J by 5 bases, with 13 bases between them. Germline V gene data show CDR1 as SGHRS and CDR2 as YFSETQ. V usage is TRBV5-1 and J usage is TRBJ2-3, with a tentative D call TRBD2 (6 bases). Sequenced material: PBMCs from the stem cell graft donor, taken from the stem cell graft. The receptor was derived from a human donor who donated a stem cell graft to a child with acute myeloid leukemia. CDR3 loop: CASSLVGGQRDTQYF. The CDR3 nucleotides read TGCGCCAGCAGCTTGGTGGGAGGACAACGAGATACGCAGTATTTT. The full variable domain, with the rest looked up from reference TRBV5-1 and TRBJ2-3, is KAGVTQTPRYLIKTRGQQVTLSCSPISGHRSVSWYQQTPGQGLQFLFEYFSETQRNKGNFPGRFSGRQFSNSRSEMNVSTLELGDSALYLCASSLVGGQRDTQYFGPGTRLTVL.